One and the same sample provided the 23 T cell receptor beta chains below, sequenced in a study of T-cell memory formation after mild COVID-19. TCRdb used MiXCR to reprocess the 5' RACE reads, holding one entry per CDR3 protein. The table has hundreds of thousands of distinct CDR3 sequences, 15% seen once. The specimen was PBMCs or a T cell subset sorted from them (not recorded which). Receptors were obtained from an adult woman who had mild COVID-19 (a few samples of this study predate the infection). Cell type and time point are not known.

This clonotype was seen a few times. The CDR3 DNA sequence: TGTGCCACCAGCAGCTTGAGGGGCGGGAGCGACCACACCGGGGAGCTGTTTTTT. Protein: CATSSLRGGSDHTGELFF. The rearrangement links TRBV24-1 to TRBJ2-2, with 7 positions matching TRBD2. The CDR3 is made up of 18 amino acids. Unmatched junction bases numbered 16, after V lost 7 bases and J lost 3 bases. CDR1 is KGHDR, CDR2 SFDVKD, per germline.

This clonotype was recorded only once. Here the CDR3 omits its conserved ending phenylalanine or tryptophan, so a read error is the likely source. V and J are TRBV20-1 and TRBJ2-7, with D hard to call. The V and J ends lost 1 base and 3 bases respectively, with 4 bases between them. The CDR3 sequence is 11 residues long. Germline V CDR1 and CDR2: DFQATT, SNEGSKA (reference sequence). The chain's CDR3 is CSARAVYEQYL. CDR3 nucleotides: TGCAGTGCTAGAGCAGTCTACGAGCAGTACTTA.

This clonotype came up a few times. The genes are TRBV6-6 and TRBJ2-3, with 10 bases identical to TRBD2. The CDR3 has 15 residues. The V gene's germline CDR1 is MNHNY and CDR2 SVGAGI (reference sequence). J lost 4 bases, V lost 7 bases, and 8 bases had no gene match. In DNA form, the CDR3 reads TGTGCCAGCACCCACGGGCTAGCGGGGGCAGATACGCAGTATTTT. This translates into CASTHGLAGADTQYF.

The chain combines TRBV12-3 or TRBV12-4 with TRBJ2-4; 7 bases fit TRBD1. J gave up 8 bases and V 4 bases, and 11 bases lay outside the gene matches. This CDR3 region has 15 residues. The CDR3 region has the DNA TGTGCCAGCAGTTCCGGACAGGCCCTCGGAGACATTCAGTACTTC. This encodes CASSSGQALGDIQYF.

In this sample, this clonotype turned up a few times. This chain connects TRBV5-1 to TRBJ1-6, with no clear D. V lost 0 bases to trimming and J lost 10 bases, with 14 bases between them. Germline V gene lookup returns CDR1 SGHRS and CDR2 YFSETQ. There are 15 residues in the CDR3. The CDR3 DNA is TGCGCCAGCAGCTTGGGACAAGTGGGGAACTCACCCCTCCACTTT. This encodes CASSLGQVGNSPLHF.

This clonotype showed up many times. The chain couples TRBV19 to TRBJ1-5; D is unclear. Trimming removed 2 bases from V and 3 bases from J, with 8 bases in between. The CDR3 loop spans 14 amino acids. Per the germline V gene, CDR1 is LNHDA and CDR2 is SQIVND (reference sequence). The CDR3 DNA reads as TGTGCCAGTAGTATACAGGCGGACAATCAGCCCCAGCATTTT. Translated: CASSIQADNQPQHF. The full variable domain, completed using reference TRBV19 and TRBJ1-5, is DGGITQSPKYLFRKEGQNVTLSCEQNLNHDAMYWYRQDPGQGLRLIYYSQIVNDFQKGDIAEGYSVSREKKESFPLTVTSAQKNPTAFYLCASSIQADNQPQHFGDGTRLSIL.

The chain carries TRBV20-1 and TRBJ2-1, with 12 bases identical to TRBD2. Per germline, CDR1 DFQATT and CDR2 SNEGSKA (reference sequence). The CDR3 extends over 14 amino acids. The V segment lost 5 bases and the J segment 10 bases; nucleotides outside the gene matches: 9. The CDR3: CSAVSSGRAREQFF. CDR3 nucleotides: TGCAGTGCTGTGTCTAGCGGGAGGGCGCGAGAGCAGTTCTTC.

The chain combines TRBV5-6 with TRBJ2-1, with TRBD2 matching over 8 bases. Germline CDR1 and CDR2: SGHDT and YYEEEE. This CDR3 contains 14 residues. V was clipped by 4 bases and J by 12 bases; unmatched bases: 12. This CDR3 is CASSPPGLVIGQFF. CDR3 nucleotides: TGTGCCAGCAGCCCGCCGGGACTAGTAATCGGGCAGTTCTTC.

Only a few counts were recorded for this clonotype. This chain joins TRBV25-1 and TRBJ1-1; 7 bases are shared with TRBD1. Germline assignment: CDR1 MGHDK and CDR2 SYGVNS. The CDR3 length is 14 residues. J gave up 9 bases and V 3 bases, and 10 bases lay outside the gene matches. CDR3 residues: CASSDRRLTGKAFF. The DNA of the CDR3 is TGTGCCAGCAGTGACCGGCGATTGACAGGGAAAGCTTTCTTT.

This clonotype was found a few times. The V gene is TRBV23-1, the J gene TRBJ1-6; TRBD1 is a possible D gene (5 bases). TRBV23-1 counts as an open reading frame of uncertain function. V dropped 2 bases and J dropped 9 bases, with 23 bases sitting between them. The CDR3 has 18 residues. The CDR3 DNA is TGCGCCAGCAGTCAAGGGTCATCGCAGGGTCCCGCGGGTTCACCCCTCCACTTT. This translates into CASSQGSSQGPAGSPLHF.

This clonotype was seen more than once but under ten times. V usage is TRBV29-1 and J usage is TRBJ1-1; possible D gene TRBD1, 5 bases. The V end lost 4 bases, the J end lost 1 base, and 16 bases lay between the germline ends. Germline CDR1 and CDR2: SQVTM and ANQGSEA. The CDR3 length is 15 residues. CDR3 amino acids: CSVGTAGRWNTEAFF. CDR3 nucleotides: TGCAGCGTTGGTACCGCAGGGCGCTGGAACACTGAAGCTTTCTTT.

This clonotype appeared many times. This sequence joins TRBV24-1 and TRBJ2-1, with 9 bases fitting TRBD1. CDR1 is KGHDR, CDR2 SFDVKD, per germline. The CDR3 is 16 residues long. With V trimmed by 3 bases and J by 7 bases, 9 bases remained unmatched. Here the CDR3 reads CATSDPTGQGRNEQFF. The CDR3 nucleotides read TGTGCCACCAGTGATCCGACGGGACAGGGAAGAAATGAGCAGTTCTTC.

The rearrangement uses TRBV27 and TRBJ1-1; TRBD1 is a possible D gene (5 bases). The length of the CDR3 is 15 residues. With 2 bases removed from V and 3 bases from J, the gap between germline ends came to 13 bases. The V gene's germline CDR1 is MNHEY and CDR2 SMNVEV (reference sequence). The CDR3 DNA sequence: TGTGCCAGCAGTTTAAGGGCCCAGGGCCACACTGAAGCTTTCTTT. Residues: CASSLRAQGHTEAFF.

V is TRBV7-2 and J is TRBJ2-1, with D perhaps matching TRBD2 (6 bases). Trimming shortened V by 1 base and J by 10 bases, and 11 bases separated the two germline ends. CDR3 size: 13 residues. Germline V gene data show CDR1 as SGHTA and CDR2 as FQGNSA. The CDR3 sequence is CASSLVLAVEQFF. The CDR3 nucleotides are TGTGCCAGCAGCTTAGTTTTAGCGGTGGAGCAGTTCTTC.

This clonotype turned up a few times. CDR3 in DNA: TGTGCCAGCAGCTTAGGGGGGGGCAACGAGCAGTACTTC. Its translation: CASSLGGGNEQYF. The chain is built from TRBV7-6 and TRBJ2-7, with D perhaps TRBD2 (7 bases). The CDR3 is made up of 13 amino acids. Trimming removed 1 base from V and 5 bases from J, with 9 bases in between. Germline CDR1 is SGHVS and CDR2 is FNYEAQ.

This chain connects TRBV7-2 to TRBJ1-2; D is possibly TRBD1 (5 bases). Germline values: CDR1 SGHTA, CDR2 FQGNSA. The CDR3 has 14 amino acids. V lost 4 bases, J lost 2 bases, and 11 bases lay in between. This chain's CDR3 is CASSSGGINYGYTF. CDR3 DNA sequence: TGTGCCAGCAGCTCGGGGGGGATCAACTATGGCTACACCTTC.

This clonotype was counted a single time. The V and J genes are TRBV9 and TRBJ2-3, with D perhaps given as TRBD1 or TRBD2 (5 bases each). V dropped 3 bases and J dropped 6 bases, with 14 bases sitting between them. Germline CDR1 is SGDLS and CDR2 is YYNGEE. CDR3 length: 14 amino acids. CDR3 nucleotides: TGTGCCAGCAGCGCAGGGACCCTGGGGGATACGCAGTATTTT. Its translation: CASSAGTLGDTQYF.

The V gene is TRBV7-9, the J gene TRBJ2-3; D is tentatively TRBD1 or TRBD2 (6 bases each). Germline V gives CDR1 SEHNR, CDR2 FQNEAQ (reference sequence). V gave up 1 base and J gave up 8 bases, with 13 bases separating them. The CDR3 is 14 residues long. In DNA, the CDR3 is TGTGCCAGCAGCTTAGTCCCCGGAGGGGGTACGCAGTATTTT. Residues: CASSLVPGGGTQYF.

This clonotype was counted ten times or more. This chain connects TRBV7-3 to TRBJ1-5; D gene ambiguous. The CDR3 loop spans 15 amino acids. Trimming removed 2 bases at V and 3 bases at J, with 11 bases between. CDR1 is SGHTA, CDR2 FQGTGA, per germline. CDR3 sequence reads: CASSLGSGSNQPQHF. The CDR3 DNA is TGTGCCAGCAGCTTAGGTTCCGGGTCCAATCAGCCCCAGCATTTT.

This clonotype was observed many times. This chain links TRBV6-2 or TRBV6-3 with TRBJ2-1; unclear D gene. This CDR3 is 12 amino acids long. Trimming took 5 bases from V and 8 from J, leaving 10 bases between them. CDR1 and CDR2 from the germline V gene are MNHEY and SVGEGT. This CDR3 is CASSPSGDEQFF. DNA for the CDR3: TGTGCCAGCAGTCCGAGTGGGGATGAGCAGTTCTTC.

The rearrangement joins TRBV4-2 to TRBJ2-7; TRBD2 matches 7 bases. The ends lost 0 bases at V and 2 bases at J; junction bases unmatched: 1. Germline V gene sequence: CDR1 LGHNA, CDR2 YNFKEQ. The CDR3 runs to 14 residues. The CDR3 coding sequence is TGTGCCAGCAGCCAAGAGGGGGGGACCTACGAGCAGTACTTC. Translating gives CASSQEGGTYEQYF.

This clonotype was counted many times. The chain carries TRBV29-1 and TRBJ2-1; 9 nucleotides line up with TRBD1. V was pared by 4 bases and J by 5 bases, with 6 bases of the junction left unmatched. Germline CDR1 SQVTM, CDR2 ANQGSEA. The CDR3 has 14 amino acids. The CDR3 DNA is TGCAGCGTTGGAGGACAGGGGTTCGACAATGAGCAGTTCTTC. Its protein is CSVGGQGFDNEQFF.

This clonotype has ten or more counts. The chain couples TRBV27 to TRBJ2-7; TRBD2 agrees at 7 bases. CDR3 length equals 15 residues. Per germline, CDR1 MNHEY and CDR2 SMNVEV (reference sequence). J was trimmed by 3 bases and V by 2 bases; bases with no gene match: 7. CDR3 sequence (DNA): TGTGCCAGCAGTTTACGGTCTAGCGGTGGCTACGAGCAGTACTTC. It translates to CASSLRSSGGYEQYF.